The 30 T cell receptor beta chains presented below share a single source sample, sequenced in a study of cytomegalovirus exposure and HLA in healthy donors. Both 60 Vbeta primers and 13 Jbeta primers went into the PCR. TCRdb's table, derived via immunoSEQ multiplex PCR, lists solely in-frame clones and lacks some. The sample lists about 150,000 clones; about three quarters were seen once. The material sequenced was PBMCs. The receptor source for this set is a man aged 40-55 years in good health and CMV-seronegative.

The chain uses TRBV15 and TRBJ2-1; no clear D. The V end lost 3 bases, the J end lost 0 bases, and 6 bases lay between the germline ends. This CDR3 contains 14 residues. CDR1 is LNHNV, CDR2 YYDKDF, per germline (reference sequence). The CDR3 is CATSSGYSYNEQFF. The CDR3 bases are TGTGCCACCAGCAGCGGGTACTCCTACAATGAGCAGTTCTTC.

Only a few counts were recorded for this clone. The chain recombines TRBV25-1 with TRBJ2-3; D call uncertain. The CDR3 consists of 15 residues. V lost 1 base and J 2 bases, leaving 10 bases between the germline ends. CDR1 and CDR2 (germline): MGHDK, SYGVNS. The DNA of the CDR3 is TGTGCCAGCAGTGAATTTGCGGCGAACACAGATACGCAGTATTTT. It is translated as CASSEFAANTDTQYF.

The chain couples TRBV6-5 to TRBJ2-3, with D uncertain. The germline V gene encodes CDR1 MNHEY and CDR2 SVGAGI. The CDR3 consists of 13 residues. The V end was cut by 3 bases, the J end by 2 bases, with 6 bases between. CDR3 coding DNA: TGTGCCAGCAGTTATCAAAACACAGATACGCAGTATTTT. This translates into CASSYQNTDTQYF.

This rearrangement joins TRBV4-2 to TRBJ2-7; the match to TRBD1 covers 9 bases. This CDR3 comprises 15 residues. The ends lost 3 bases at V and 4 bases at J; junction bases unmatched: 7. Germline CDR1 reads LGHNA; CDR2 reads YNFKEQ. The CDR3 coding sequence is TGTGCCAGCAGCCATCCGGGACAGGGTGGGTACGAGCAGTACTTC. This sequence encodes CASSHPGQGGYEQYF.

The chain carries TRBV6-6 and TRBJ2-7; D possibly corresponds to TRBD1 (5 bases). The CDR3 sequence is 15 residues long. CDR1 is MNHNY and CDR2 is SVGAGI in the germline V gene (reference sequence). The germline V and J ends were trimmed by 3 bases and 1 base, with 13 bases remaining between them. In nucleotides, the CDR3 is TGTGCCAGCAGTTATGGGCAGGGTGAATCCTACGAGCAGTACTTC. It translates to CASSYGQGESYEQYF.

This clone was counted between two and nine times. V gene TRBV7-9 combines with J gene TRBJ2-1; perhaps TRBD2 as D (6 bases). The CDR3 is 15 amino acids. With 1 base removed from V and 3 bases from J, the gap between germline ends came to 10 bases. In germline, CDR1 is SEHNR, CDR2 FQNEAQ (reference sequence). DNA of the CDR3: TGTGCCAGCAGCTTAGAGGAGGGACTCTACAATGAGCAGTTCTTC. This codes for CASSLEEGLYNEQFF.

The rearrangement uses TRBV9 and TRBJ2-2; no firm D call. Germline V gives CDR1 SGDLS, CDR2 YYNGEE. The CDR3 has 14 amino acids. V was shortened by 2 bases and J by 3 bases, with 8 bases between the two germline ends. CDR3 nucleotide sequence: TGTGCCAGCAGCGTCCTCCGGGACACCGGGGAGCTGTTTTTT. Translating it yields CASSVLRDTGELFF.

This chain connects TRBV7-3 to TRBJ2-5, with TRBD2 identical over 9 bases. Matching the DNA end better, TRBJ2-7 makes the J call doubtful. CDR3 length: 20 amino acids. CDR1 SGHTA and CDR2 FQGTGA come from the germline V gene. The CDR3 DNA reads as TGTGCCAGCAGCTTAGCCTTTCAGGGTAGCGGGGGTCTTTGGGGCTACGAGCAGTACTTC. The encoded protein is CASSLAFQGSGGLWGYEQYF.

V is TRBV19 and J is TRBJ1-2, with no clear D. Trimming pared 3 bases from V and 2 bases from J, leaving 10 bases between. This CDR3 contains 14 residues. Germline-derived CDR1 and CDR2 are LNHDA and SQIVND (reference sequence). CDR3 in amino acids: CASSMRPNNYGYTF. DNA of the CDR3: TGTGCCAGTAGTATGCGGCCAAACAACTATGGCTACACCTTC.

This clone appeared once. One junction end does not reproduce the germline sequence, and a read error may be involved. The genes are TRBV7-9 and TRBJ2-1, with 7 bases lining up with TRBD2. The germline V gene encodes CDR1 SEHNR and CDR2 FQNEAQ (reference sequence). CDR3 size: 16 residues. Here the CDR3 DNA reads TGTTCCAGCAGCCCACACACGGGGAGGGCCGGCAATGAGCAGTTCTTC. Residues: CSSSPHTGRAGNEQFF. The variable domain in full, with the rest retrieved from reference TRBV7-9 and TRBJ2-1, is DTGVSQNPRHKITKRGQNVTFRCDPISEHNRLYWYRQTLGQGPEFLTYFQNEAQLEKSRLLSDRFSAERPKGSFSTLEIQRTEQGDSAMYLCSSSPHTGRAGNEQFFGPGTRLTVL.

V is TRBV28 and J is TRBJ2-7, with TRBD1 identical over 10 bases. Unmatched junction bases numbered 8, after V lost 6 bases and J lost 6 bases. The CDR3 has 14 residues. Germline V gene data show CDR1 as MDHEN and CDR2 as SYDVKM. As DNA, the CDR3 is TGTGCCAGCAGCAACCTGACAGGGGGCGGCGAGCAGTACTTC. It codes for CASSNLTGGGEQYF.

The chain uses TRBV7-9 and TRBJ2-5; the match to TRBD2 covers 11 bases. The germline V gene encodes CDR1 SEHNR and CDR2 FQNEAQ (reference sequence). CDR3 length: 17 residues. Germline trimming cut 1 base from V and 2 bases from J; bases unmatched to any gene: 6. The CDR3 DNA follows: TGTGCCAGCAGCTTAGTGGCTAGCGGGGGGCTTCAAGAGACCCAGTACTTC. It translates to CASSLVASGGLQETQYF.

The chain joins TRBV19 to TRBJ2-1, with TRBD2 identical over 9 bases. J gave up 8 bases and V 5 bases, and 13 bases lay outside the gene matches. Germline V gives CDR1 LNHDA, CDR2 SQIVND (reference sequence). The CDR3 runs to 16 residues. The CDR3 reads CASSLRLADPRDEQFF. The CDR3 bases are TGTGCCAGTAGTCTCCGACTAGCGGACCCTAGGGATGAGCAGTTCTTC.

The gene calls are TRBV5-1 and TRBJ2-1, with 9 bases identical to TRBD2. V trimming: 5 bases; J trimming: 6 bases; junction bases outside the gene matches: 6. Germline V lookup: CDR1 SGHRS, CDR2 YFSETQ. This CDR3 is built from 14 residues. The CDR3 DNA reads TGCGCCAGCAGACGGGTAGCGGGAGCCAATGAGCAGTTCTTC. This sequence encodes CASRRVAGANEQFF.

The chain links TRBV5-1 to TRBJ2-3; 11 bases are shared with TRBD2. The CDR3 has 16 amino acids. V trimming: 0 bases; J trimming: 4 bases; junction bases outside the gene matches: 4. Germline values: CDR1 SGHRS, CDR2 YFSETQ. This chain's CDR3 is CASSLARLAGSDTQYF. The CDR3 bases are TGCGCCAGCAGCTTGGCCAGACTAGCGGGGTCAGATACGCAGTATTTT.

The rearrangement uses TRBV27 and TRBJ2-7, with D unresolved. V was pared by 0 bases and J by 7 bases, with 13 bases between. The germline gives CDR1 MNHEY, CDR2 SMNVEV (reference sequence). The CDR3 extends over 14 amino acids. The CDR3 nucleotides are TGTGCCAGCAGTTTATCAGGCGGCGCCCGGGAGCAGTACTTC. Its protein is CASSLSGGAREQYF.

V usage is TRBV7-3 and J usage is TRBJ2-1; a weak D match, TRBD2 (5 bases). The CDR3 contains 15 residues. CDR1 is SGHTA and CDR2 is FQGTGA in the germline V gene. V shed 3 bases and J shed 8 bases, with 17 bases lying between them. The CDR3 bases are TGTGCCAGCAGCTTCCAAGAAAGCGCTAGCCATGAGCAGTTCTTC. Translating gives CASSFQESASHEQFF. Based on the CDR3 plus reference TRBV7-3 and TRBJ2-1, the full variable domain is GAGVSQTPSNKVTEKGKYVELRCDPISGHTALYWYRQSLGQGPEFLIYFQGTGAADDSGLPNDRFFAVRPEGSVSTLKIQRTERGDSAVYLCASSFQESASHEQFFGPGTRLTVL.

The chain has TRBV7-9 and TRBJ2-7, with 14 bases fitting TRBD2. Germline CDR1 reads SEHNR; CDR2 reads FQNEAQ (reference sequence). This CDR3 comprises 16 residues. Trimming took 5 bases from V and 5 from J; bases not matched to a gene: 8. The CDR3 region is CASSPEPGLAGDEQYF. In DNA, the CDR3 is TGTGCCAGCAGCCCGGAACCGGGACTAGCGGGAGACGAGCAGTACTTC.

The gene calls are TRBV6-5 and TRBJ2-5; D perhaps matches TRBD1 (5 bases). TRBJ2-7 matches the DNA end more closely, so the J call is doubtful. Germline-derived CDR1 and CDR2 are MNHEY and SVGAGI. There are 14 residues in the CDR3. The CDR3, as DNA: TGTGCCAGCATTTCTCCAGGGAAATCCTACGAGCAGTACTTC. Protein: CASISPGKSYEQYF.

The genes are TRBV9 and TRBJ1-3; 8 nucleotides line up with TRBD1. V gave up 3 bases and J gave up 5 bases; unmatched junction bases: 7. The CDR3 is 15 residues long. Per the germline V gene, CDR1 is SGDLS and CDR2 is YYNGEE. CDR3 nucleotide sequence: TGTGCCAGCAGCGGACCCCAGGGGGCTAGAAACACCATATATTTT. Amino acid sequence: CASSGPQGARNTIYF. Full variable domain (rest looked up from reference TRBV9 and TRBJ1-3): DSGVTQTPKHLITATGQRVTLRCSPRSGDLSVYWYQQSLDQGLQFLIQYYNGEERAKGNILERFSAQQFPDLHSELNLSSLELGDSALYFCASSGPQGARNTIYFGEGSWLTVV.

The CDR3 here is CASSFWASGGGSKNIQYF. Here the CDR3 DNA reads TGTGCCAGCAGCTTTTGGGCTAGCGGGGGAGGCTCCAAAAACATTCAGTACTTC. V gene TRBV11-2 combines with J gene TRBJ2-4, with 10 bases matching TRBD2. The CDR3 runs to 18 residues. V trimming: 3 bases; J trimming: 2 bases; junction bases outside the gene matches: 10. Germline-derived CDR1 and CDR2 are SGHAT and FQNNGV.

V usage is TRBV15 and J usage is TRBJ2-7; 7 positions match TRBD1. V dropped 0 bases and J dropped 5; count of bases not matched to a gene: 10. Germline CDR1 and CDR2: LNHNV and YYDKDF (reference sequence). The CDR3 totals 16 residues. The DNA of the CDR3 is TGTGCCACCAGCAGAGATAAAGCGACAGGGAACCACGAGCAGTACTTC. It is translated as CATSRDKATGNHEQYF.

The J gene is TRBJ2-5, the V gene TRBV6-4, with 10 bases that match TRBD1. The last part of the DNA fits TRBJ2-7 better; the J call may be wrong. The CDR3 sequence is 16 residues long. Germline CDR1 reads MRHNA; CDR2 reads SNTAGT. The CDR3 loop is CASSPTLPGQGYEQYF. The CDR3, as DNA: TGTGCCAGCAGTCCTACGCTACCGGGACAGGGGTACGAGCAGTACTTC.

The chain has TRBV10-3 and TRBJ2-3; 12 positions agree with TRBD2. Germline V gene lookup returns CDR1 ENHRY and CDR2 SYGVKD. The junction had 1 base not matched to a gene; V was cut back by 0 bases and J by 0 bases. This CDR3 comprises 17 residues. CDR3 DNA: TGTGCCATCAGTGAGTCCGGACTAGCGGGGAGCACAGATACGCAGTATTTT. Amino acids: CAISESGLAGSTDTQYF.

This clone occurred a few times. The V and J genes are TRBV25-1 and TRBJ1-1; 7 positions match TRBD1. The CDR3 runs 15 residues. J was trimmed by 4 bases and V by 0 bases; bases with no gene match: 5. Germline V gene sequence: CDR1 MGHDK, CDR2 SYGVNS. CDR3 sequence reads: CASSEYGQGVTEAFF. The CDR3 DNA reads TGTGCCAGCAGTGAATACGGGCAGGGGGTCACTGAAGCTTTCTTT. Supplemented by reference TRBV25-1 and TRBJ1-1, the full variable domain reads EADIYQTPRYLVIGTGKKITLECSQTMGHDKMYWYQQDPGMELHLIHYSYGVNSTEKGDLSSESTVSRIRTEHFPLTLESARPSHTSQYLCASSEYGQGVTEAFFGQGTRLTVV.

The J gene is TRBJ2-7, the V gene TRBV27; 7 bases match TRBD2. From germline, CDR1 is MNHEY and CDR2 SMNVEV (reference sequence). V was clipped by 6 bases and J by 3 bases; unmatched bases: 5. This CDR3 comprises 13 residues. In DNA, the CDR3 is TGTGCCAGCAGAAGTGGGGAGGGCTACGAGCAGTACTTC. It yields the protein CASRSGEGYEQYF.

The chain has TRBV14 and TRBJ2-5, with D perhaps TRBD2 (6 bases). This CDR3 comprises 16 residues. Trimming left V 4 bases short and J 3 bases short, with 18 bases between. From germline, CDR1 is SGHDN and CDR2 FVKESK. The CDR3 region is CASSPGVSGYKETQYF. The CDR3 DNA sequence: TGTGCCAGCAGCCCGGGCGTTAGCGGTTATAAAGAGACCCAGTACTTC.

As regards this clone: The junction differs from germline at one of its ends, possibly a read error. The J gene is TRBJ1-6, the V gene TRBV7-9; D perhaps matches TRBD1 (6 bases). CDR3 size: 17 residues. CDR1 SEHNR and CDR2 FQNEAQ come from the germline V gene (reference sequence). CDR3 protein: CSSSLSPGAAYNSPLHF. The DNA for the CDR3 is TGTTCCAGCAGTCTAAGCCCAGGGGCAGCCTATAATTCACCCCTCCACTTT.

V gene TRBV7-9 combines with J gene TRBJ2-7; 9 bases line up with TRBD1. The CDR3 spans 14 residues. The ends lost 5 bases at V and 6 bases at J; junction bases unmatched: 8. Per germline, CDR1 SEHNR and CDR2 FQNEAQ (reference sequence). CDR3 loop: CASSPGQGMGEQYF. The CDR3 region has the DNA TGTGCCAGCAGCCCGGGACAGGGTATGGGCGAGCAGTACTTC.

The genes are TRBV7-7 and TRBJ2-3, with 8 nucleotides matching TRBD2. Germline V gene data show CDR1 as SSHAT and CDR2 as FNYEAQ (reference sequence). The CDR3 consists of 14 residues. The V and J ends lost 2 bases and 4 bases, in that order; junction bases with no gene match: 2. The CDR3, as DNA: TGTGCCAGCAGCTTAAGCGGGAGTCCAGATACGCAGTATTTT. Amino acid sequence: CASSLSGSPDTQYF. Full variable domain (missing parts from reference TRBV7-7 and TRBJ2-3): GAGVSQSPRYKVTKRGQDVTLRCDPISSHATLYWYQQALGQGPEFLTYFNYEAQPDKSGLPSDRFSAERPEGSISTLTIQRTEQRDSAMYRCASSLSGSPDTQYFGPGTRLTVL.